The 10 T cell receptor beta chains given below trace back to one sample, sequenced in a study of control samples from healthy donors and cancer patients. Some clones are missing from TCRdb's copy, which holds only in-frame ones; the method was immunoSEQ multiplex PCR. The sample holds some 41,000 clones; more than 75% are singletons and the top ten take 10% to 13%. Sequences were obtained from PBMCs. These receptors originate from a woman aged 60-70 years with lung cancer.

J is TRBJ2-7 and V is TRBV28, with unresolved D. This CDR3 has 11 amino acids. Germline loops: CDR1 MDHEN, CDR2 SYDVKM. Trimming stripped 5 bases from V and 7 bases from J, with 9 bases between. The CDR3 loop reads CASSAAWEQYF. CDR3 nucleotides: TGTGCCAGCAGTGCTGCATGGGAGCAGTACTTC.

The table lists this clone with a few counts. The J gene is TRBJ1-2, the V gene TRBV6-5, with a possible D match to TRBD1 (6 bases). Per germline, CDR1 MNHEY and CDR2 SVGAGI. The CDR3 consists of 13 residues. Trimming shortened V by 6 bases and J by 8 bases, and 16 bases separated the two germline ends. The CDR3 DNA sequence: TGTGCCAGCAGGGGCCGACAGGAGGAAGGCTACACCTTC. Amino acids: CASRGRQEEGYTF.

V usage is TRBV4-2 and J usage is TRBJ2-1; 7 bases fit TRBD1. The ends lost 0 bases at V and 6 bases at J; junction bases unmatched: 2. Germline lookup yields CDR1 LGHNA and CDR2 YNFKEQ. This CDR3 contains 14 residues. DNA for the CDR3: TGTGCCAGCAGCCAAGAGACAGGGAGCAATGAGCAGTTCTTC. Protein product: CASSQETGSNEQFF.

This clone was seen a handful of times. The chain is built from TRBV7-2 and TRBJ1-3; no definite D call. CDR1 and CDR2 (germline): SGHTA, FQGNSA. The CDR3 has 15 amino acids. Trimming removed 1 base from V and 0 bases from J, with 7 bases in between. The CDR3 nucleotides are TGTGCCAGCAGCTTAGAAGCTATCTCTGGAAACACCATATATTTT. As protein: CASSLEAISGNTIYF. The variable domain in full, completed from reference TRBV7-2 and TRBJ1-3, reads GAGVSQSPSNKVTEKGKDVELRCDPISGHTALYWYRQSLGQGLEFLIYFQGNSAPDKSGLPSDRFSAERTGGSVSTLTIQRTQQEDSAVYLCASSLEAISGNTIYFGEGSWLTVV.

The chain joins TRBV19 to TRBJ1-1; D may be TRBD1 (5 bases). Trimming shortened V by 10 bases and J by 3 bases, and 12 bases separated the two germline ends. Germline V gene lookup returns CDR1 LNHDA and CDR2 SQIVND (reference sequence). The CDR3 length is 12 residues. Here the CDR3 DNA reads TGTGCCACCCGACAGACTCACACTGAAGCTTTCTTT. Residues: CATRQTHTEAFF.

The V call is TRBV7-3, the J call TRBJ1-2, with 7 nucleotides matching TRBD1. Germline assignment: CDR1 SGHTA and CDR2 FQGTGA. Unmatched junction bases numbered 8, after V lost 5 bases and J lost 8 bases. This CDR3 is built from 13 residues. CDR3 residues: CASSPGGSVGYTF. CDR3 DNA: TGTGCCAGCAGCCCAGGGGGGTCGGTGGGCTACACCTTC.

The V gene is TRBV9, the J gene TRBJ1-6; 7 bases are shared with TRBD1. V lost 3 bases, J lost 10 bases, and 7 bases stayed unmatched. This CDR3 is built from 14 residues. Germline lookup yields CDR1 SGDLS and CDR2 YYNGEE. CDR3 amino acids: CASSATGLGSPLHF. CDR3 bases: TGTGCCAGCAGCGCGACAGGGCTTGGGTCACCCCTCCACTTT.

V usage is TRBV13 and J usage is TRBJ2-7, with 12 bases that match TRBD2. With V trimmed by 5 bases and J by 6 bases, 11 bases remained unmatched. This CDR3 region has 16 residues. In germline, CDR1 is PRHDT, CDR2 FYEKMQ (reference sequence). Here the CDR3 reads CASSRLAGVEGGEQYF. The CDR3 DNA is TGTGCCAGCAGCCGACTAGCGGGGGTCGAAGGGGGCGAGCAGTACTTC.

The count of this clone is one. The CDR3 is CASSLASGNEQFF. Here the CDR3 DNA reads TGCGCCAGCAGCTTGGCGTCGGGGAATGAGCAGTTCTTC. J is TRBJ2-1 and V is TRBV5-1; tentative D call: TRBD2 (5 bases). This CDR3 contains 13 residues. The germline V gene encodes CDR1 SGHRS and CDR2 YFSETQ. The ends were cut back, 0 bases at V and 7 bases at J, with 8 bases in the middle.

V usage is TRBV12-5 and J usage is TRBJ1-2; D is uncertain. Per germline, CDR1 LGHNT and CDR2 FRNRAP. The CDR3 is made up of 16 amino acids. V was pared by 2 bases and J by 0 bases, with 13 bases between. The CDR3 sequence: CASGLSSATSNYGYTF. CDR3 coding DNA: TGTGCTAGTGGTTTGAGCTCAGCCACCTCTAACTATGGCTACACCTTC.